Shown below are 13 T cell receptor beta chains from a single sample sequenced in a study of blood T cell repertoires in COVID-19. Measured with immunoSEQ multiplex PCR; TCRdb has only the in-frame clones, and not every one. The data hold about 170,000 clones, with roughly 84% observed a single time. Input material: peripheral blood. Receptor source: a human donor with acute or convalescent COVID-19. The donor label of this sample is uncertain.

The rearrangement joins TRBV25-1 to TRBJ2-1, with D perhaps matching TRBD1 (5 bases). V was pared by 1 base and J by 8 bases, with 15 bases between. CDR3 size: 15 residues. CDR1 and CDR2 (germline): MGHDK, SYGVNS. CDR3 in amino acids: CASSESDTLVHEQFF. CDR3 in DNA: TGTGCCAGCAGTGAATCGGACACCCTAGTACATGAGCAGTTCTTC. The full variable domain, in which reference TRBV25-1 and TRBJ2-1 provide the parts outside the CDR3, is EADIYQTPRYLVIGTGKKITLECSQTMGHDKMYWYQQDPGMELHLIHYSYGVNSTEKGDLSSESTVSRIRTEHFPLTLESARPSHTSQYLCASSESDTLVHEQFFGPGTRLTVL.

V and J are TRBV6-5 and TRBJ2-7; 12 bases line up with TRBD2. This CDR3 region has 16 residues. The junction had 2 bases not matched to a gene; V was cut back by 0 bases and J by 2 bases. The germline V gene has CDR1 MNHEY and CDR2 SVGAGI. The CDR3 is CASSYSASGRAYEQYF. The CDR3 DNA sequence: TGTGCCAGCAGTTACTCGGCTAGCGGGAGGGCCTACGAGCAGTACTTC.

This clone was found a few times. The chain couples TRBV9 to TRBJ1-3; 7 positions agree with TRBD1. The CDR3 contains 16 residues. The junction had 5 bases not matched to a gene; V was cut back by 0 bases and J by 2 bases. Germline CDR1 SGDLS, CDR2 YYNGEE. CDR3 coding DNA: TGTGCCAGCAGCGTAGCGGGACAGACTGCTGGAAACACCATATATTTT. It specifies CASSVAGQTAGNTIYF.

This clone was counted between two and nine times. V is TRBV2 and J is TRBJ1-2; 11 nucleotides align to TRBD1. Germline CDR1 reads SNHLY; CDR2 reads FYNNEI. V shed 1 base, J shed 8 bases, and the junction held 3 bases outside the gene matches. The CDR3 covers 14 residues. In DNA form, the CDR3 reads TGTGCCAGCAGTGAAGGAGGGACAGGGGGAGGCTACACCTTC. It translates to CASSEGGTGGGYTF.

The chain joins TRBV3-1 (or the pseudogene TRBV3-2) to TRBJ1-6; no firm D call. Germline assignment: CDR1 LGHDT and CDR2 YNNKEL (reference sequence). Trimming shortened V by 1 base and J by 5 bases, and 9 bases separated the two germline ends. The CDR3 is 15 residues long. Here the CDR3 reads CASSQGLGNNSPLHF. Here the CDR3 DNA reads TGTGCCAGCAGCCAAGGACTTGGTAATAATTCACCCCTCCACTTT.

The CDR3 region has the DNA TGTGCCAGCAGCCAAGGACAGGTCGGCAACACCATATATTTT. As protein: CASSQGQVGNTIYF. The chain is built from TRBV3-1 (or the pseudogene TRBV3-2) and TRBJ1-3, with D perhaps TRBD1 (6 bases). CDR3 length equals 14 residues. Per germline, CDR1 LGHDT and CDR2 YNNKEL (reference sequence). Trimming removed 1 base at V and 7 bases at J, with 11 bases between.

CDR3 bases: TGTGCCACCAGCTCCCGGTCTTTGAGTATAGCGGCGAACACCGGGGAGCTGTTTTTT. Translating it yields CATSSRSLSIAANTGELFF. The chain combines TRBV15 with TRBJ2-2, with TRBD2 as a possible D gene (6 bases). The CDR3 covers 19 residues. Per germline, CDR1 LNHNV and CDR2 YYDKDF (reference sequence). V was cut by 5 bases and J by 0 bases, with 22 bases left in between.

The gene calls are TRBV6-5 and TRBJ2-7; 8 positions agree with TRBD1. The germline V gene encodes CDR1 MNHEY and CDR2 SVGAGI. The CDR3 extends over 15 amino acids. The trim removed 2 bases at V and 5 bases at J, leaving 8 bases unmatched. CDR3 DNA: TGTGCCAGCAGTTACGACGACAGGGGTTTCGACGAGCAGTACTTC. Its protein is CASSYDDRGFDEQYF.

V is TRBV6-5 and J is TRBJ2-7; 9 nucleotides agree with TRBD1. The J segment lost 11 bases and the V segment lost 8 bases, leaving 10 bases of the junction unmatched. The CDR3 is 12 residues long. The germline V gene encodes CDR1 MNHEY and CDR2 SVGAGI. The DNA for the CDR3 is TGTGCCAGCGGGGGACAGGGAAACATGGAGTACTTC. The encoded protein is CASGGQGNMEYF.

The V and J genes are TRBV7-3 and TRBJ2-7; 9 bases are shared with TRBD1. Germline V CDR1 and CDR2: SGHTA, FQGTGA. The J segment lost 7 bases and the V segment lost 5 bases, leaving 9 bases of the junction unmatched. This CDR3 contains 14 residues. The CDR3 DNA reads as TGTGCCAGCAGCGGGACAGGGTATTCGGGTGAGCAGTACTTC. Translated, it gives CASSGTGYSGEQYF.

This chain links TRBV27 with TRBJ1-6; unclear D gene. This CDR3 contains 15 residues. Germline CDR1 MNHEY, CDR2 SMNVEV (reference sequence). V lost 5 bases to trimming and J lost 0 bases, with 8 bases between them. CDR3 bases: TGTGCCAGCAGTGGAGTGAGCTCCTATAATTCACCCCTCCACTTT. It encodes CASSGVSSYNSPLHF.

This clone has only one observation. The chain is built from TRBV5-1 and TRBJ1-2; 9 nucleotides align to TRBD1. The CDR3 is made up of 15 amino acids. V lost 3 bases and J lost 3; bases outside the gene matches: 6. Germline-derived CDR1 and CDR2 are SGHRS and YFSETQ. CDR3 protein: CASSWGTGSDYGYTF. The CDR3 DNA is TGCGCCAGCAGCTGGGGGACAGGGAGTGACTATGGCTACACCTTC.

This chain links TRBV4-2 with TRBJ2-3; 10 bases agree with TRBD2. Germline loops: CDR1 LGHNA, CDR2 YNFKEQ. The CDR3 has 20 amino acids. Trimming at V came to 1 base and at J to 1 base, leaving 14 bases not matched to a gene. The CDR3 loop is CASSQAASGRFGEGTDTQYF. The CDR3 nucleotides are TGTGCCAGCAGCCAAGCGGCTAGCGGGAGATTTGGGGAAGGCACAGATACGCAGTATTTT.